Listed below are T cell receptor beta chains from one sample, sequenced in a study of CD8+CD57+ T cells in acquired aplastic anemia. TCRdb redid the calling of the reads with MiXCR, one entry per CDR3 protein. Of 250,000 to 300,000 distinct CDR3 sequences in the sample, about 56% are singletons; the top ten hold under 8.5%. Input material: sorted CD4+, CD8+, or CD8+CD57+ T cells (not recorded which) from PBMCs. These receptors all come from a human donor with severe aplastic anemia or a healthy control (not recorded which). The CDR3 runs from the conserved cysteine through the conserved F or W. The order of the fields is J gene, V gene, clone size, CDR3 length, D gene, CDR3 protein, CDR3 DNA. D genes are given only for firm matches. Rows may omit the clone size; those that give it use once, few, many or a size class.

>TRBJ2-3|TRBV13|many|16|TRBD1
CASSLRGQGAGDTQYF
TGTGCCAGCAGCTTACGGGGACAGGGGGCAGGAGATACGCAGTATTTT
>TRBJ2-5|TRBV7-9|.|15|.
CASSSATGLRETQYF
TGTGCCAGCAGCTCTGCGACTGGGCTCCGGGAGACCCAGTACTTC
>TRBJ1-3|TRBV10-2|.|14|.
CASWDSNYGYTIYF
TGCGCCAGCTGGGATAGTAACTATGGCTACACCATATATTTT
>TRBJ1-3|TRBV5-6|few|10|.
CASGGNTIYF
TGTGCCAGCGGGGGAAACACCATATATTTT
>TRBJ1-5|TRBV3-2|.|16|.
CASSQGYRGRDQPQHF
TGTGCCAGCAGCCAAGGGTACAGGGGAAGGGATCAGCCCCAGCATTTT
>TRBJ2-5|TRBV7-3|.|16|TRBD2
CASSPLAGRVGETQYF
TGTGCCAGCAGCCCCCTAGCGGGAAGGGTTGGGGAGACCCAGTACTTC
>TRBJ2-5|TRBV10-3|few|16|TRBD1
CASSVGGQGSLETQYF
TGTGCCAGCAGCGTAGGTGGACAGGGGAGTTTAGAGACCCAGTACTTC
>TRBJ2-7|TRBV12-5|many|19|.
CASGLEPEKQNPRWDEQYF
TGTGCTAGTGGTTTGGAACCGGAGAAACAGAACCCCCGATGGGACGAGCAGTACTTC
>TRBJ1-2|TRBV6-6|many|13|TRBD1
CASSVQGFYGYTF
TGTGCCAGCAGTGTACAGGGGTTCTATGGCTACACCTTC
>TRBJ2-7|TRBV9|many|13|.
CASSVLLASEQYF
TGTGCCAGCAGCGTTCTACTAGCCTCCGAGCAGTACTTC
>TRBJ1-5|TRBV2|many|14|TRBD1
CASRDTGGGQPQHF
TGTGCCAGCAGGGATACAGGGGGAGGCCAGCCCCAGCATTTT
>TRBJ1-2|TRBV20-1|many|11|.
CSARSPSGYTF
TGCAGTGCTAGGTCCCCCTCGGGCTACACCTTC
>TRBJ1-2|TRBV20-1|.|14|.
CSARDPSPDYGYTF
TGCAGTGCCAGAGATCCCTCCCCGGACTATGGCTACACCTTC
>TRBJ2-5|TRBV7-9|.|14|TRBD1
CASSRDRGSETQYF
TGTGCCAGCAGCCGGGACAGGGGGTCAGAGACCCAGTACTTC
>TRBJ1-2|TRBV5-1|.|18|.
CASRLSGAHLESSYGYTF
TGCGCCAGCAGATTATCCGGGGCGCATCTTGAGTCTAGCTATGGCTACACCTTC
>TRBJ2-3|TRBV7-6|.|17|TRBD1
CASSLGPGTGFADTQYF
TGTGCCAGCAGCTTAGGTCCCGGGACAGGGTTTGCAGATACGCAGTATTTT
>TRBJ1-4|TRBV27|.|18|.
CASSLFVVAGQDTEKLFF
TGTGCCAGCAGTTTATTTGTAGTGGCAGGGCAAGACACGGAAAAACTGTTTTTT
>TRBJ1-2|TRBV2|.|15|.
CASSDGVRITYGYTF
TGTGCCAGCAGTGATGGTGTCCGAATAACCTATGGCTACACCTTC
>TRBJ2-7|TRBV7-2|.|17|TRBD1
CASSLEIRQGKGYEQYF
TGTGCCAGCAGCTTAGAGATTCGACAGGGAAAAGGGTACGAGCAGTACTTC
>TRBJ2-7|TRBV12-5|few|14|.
CASSFSGSTYEQYF
TGTGCCAGCAGTTTTTCGGGCAGCACCTACGAGCAGTACTTC
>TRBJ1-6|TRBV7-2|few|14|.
CASSPRTADSPLHF
TGTGCCAGCAGCCCCCGGACAGCGGATTCACCCCTCCACTTT
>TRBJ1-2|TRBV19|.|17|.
CASSLESRGRGGYGYTF
TGTGCCAGCTCCCTCGAGTCCCGGGGGCGGGGCGGCTATGGCTACACCTTC
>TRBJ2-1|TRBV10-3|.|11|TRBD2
CAISEGDYQFF
TGTGCCATCAGTGAAGGGGACTACCAGTTCTTC
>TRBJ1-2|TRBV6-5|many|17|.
CASSYLTGTNTNYGYTF
TGTGCCAGCAGTTACCTGACAGGCACGAACACTAACTATGGCTACACCTTC
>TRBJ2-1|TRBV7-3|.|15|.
CASSLSGQVHNEQFF
TGTGCCAGCAGCTTAAGCGGTCAGGTCCACAATGAGCAGTTCTTC
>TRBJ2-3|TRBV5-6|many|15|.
CASSLRRGPTDTQYF
TGTGCCAGCAGCTTAAGGCGGGGGCCCACAGATACGCAGTATTTT
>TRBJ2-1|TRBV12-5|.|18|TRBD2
CASGLIRGLAGVYNEQFF
TGTGCTAGTGGTTTGATCAGGGGACTAGCGGGGGTTTACAATGAGCAGTTCTTC
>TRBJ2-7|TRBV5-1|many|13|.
CASSSFGGNEQYF
TGCGCCAGCAGCTCATTCGGGGGTAACGAGCAGTACTTC
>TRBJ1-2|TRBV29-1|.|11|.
CSARGVDGYTF
TGCAGCGCCCGGGGGGTCGATGGCTACACCTTC
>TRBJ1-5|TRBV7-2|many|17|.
CASSLSGTTLSNQPQHF
TGTGCCAGCAGCTTAAGCGGGACAACCTTAAGCAATCAGCCCCAGCATTTT
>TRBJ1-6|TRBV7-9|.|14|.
CASSHNSANSPLHF
TGTGCCAGCAGCCACAACAGTGCTAATTCACCCCTCCACTTT
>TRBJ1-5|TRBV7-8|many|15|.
CASSLAAGANQPQHF
TGTGCCAGCAGCTTAGCGGCAGGGGCGAATCAGCCCCAGCATTTT
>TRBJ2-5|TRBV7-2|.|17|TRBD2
CASSLAAASGGGETQYF
TGTGCCAGCAGCTTAGCCGCCGCTAGCGGGGGGGGAGAGACCCAGTACTTC
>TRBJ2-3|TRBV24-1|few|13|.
CATSSRDTDTQYF
TGTGCCACCAGCTCCCGGGACACAGATACGCAGTATTTT
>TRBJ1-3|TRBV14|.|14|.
CASSQGLAGNTIYF
TGTGCCAGCAGCCAAGGGCTGGCAGGAAACACCATATATTTT
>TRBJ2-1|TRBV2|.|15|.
CASSYWDSIYNEQFF
TGTGCCAGCAGCTACTGGGACTCCATCTACAATGAGCAGTTCTTC
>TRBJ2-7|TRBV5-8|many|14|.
CASSLDGGVDEQYF
TGTGCCAGCAGCTTGGACGGCGGGGTGGACGAGCAGTACTTC
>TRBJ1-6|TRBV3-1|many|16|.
CASSQGGGAGNSPLHF
TGTGCCAGCAGCCAAGGTGGAGGCGCAGGAAATTCACCCCTCCACTTT
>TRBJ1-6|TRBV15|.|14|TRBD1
CATARQGHNSPLHF
TGTGCCACAGCCAGACAGGGACATAATTCACCCCTCCACTTT
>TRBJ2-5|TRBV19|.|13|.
CASTRGPGETQYF
TGTGCCAGTACCAGAGGTCCGGGGGAGACCCAGTACTTC
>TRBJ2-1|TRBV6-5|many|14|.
CASSYRGFHNEQFF
TGTGCCAGCAGTTACAGGGGCTTCCACAATGAGCAGTTCTTC
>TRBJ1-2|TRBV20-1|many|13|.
CSAKDGRDYGYTF
TGCAGTGCTAAGGACGGCCGGGACTATGGCTACACCTTC
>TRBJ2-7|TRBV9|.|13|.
CASSVAPSYEQYF
TGTGCCAGCAGCGTAGCGCCCAGCTACGAGCAGTACTTC
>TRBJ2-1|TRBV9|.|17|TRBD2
CASSYRTSGGVSNEQFF
TGTGCCAGCAGCTACCGGACTAGCGGGGGAGTATCCAATGAGCAGTTCTTC
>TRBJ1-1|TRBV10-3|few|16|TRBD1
CAISEAGQGADTEAFF
TGTGCCATCAGTGAGGCCGGACAGGGAGCGGACACTGAAGCTTTCTTT
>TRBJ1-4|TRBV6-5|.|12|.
CASLGRGEKLFF
TGTGCCAGCCTGGGACGGGGTGAAAAACTGTTTTTT
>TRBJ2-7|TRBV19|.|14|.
CASSIAAGQNEQYF
TGTGCCAGTAGTATAGCCGCAGGGCAGAATGAGCAGTACTTC
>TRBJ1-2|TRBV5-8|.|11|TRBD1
CASSLTGVSTF
TGTGCCAGCAGCCTAACAGGGGTCAGCACCTTC